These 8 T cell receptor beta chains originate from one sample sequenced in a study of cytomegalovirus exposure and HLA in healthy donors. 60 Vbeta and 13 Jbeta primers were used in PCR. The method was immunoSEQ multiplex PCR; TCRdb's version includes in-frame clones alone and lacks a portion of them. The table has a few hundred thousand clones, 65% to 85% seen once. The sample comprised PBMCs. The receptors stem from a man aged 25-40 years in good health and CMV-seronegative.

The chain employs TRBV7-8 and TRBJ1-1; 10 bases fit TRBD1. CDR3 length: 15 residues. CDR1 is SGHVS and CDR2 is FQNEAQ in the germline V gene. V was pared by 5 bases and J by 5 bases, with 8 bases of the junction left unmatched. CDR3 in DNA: TGTGCCAGCAGCCGGGACAGGGGTTACGGGACTGAAGCTTTCTTT. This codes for CASSRDRGYGTEAFF.

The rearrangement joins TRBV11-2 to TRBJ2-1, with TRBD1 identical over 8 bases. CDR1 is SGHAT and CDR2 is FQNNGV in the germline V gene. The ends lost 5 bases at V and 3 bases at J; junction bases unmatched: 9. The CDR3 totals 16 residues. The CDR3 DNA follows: TGTGCCAGCAGCGAAATCCGGGACAGGATCTACAATGAGCAGTTCTTC. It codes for CASSEIRDRIYNEQFF. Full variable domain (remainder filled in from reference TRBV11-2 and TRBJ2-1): EAGVAQSPRYKIIEKRQSVAFWCNPISGHATLYWYQQILGQGPKLLIQFQNNGVVDDSQLPKDRFSAERLKGVDSTLKIQPAKLEDSAVYLCASSEIRDRIYNEQFFGPGTRLTVL.

CDR3 region: CASNRGPGSGALEDREYF. The CDR3 bases are TGCGCCAGCAACAGGGGGCCCGGATCGGGGGCCCTTGAAGACCGAGAATACTTC. The chain carries TRBV5-1 and TRBJ2-7; 9 bases are shared with TRBD1. Germline loops: CDR1 SGHRS, CDR2 YFSETQ. CDR3 size: 18 residues. V shed 6 bases and J 13 bases; nucleotides not matched to a gene: 29. Full variable domain (remainder filled in from reference TRBV5-1 and TRBJ2-7): KAGVTQTPRYLIKTRGQQVTLSCSPISGHRSVSWYQQTPGQGLQFLFEYFSETQRNKGNFPGRFSGRQFSNSRSEMNVSTLELGDSALYLCASNRGPGSGALEDREYFGPGTRLTVT.

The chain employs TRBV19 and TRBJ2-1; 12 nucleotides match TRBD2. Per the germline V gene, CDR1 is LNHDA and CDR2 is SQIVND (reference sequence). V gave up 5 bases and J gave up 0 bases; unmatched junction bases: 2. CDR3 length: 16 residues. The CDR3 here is CASSWTSGASYNEQFF. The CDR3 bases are TGTGCCAGTAGTTGGACTAGCGGGGCCTCCTACAATGAGCAGTTCTTC.

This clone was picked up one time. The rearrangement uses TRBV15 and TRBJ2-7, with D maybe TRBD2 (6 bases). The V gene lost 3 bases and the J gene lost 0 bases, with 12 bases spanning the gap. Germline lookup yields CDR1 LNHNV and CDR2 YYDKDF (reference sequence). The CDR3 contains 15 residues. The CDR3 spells CATSRGGAVSYEQYF. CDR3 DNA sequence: TGTGCCACCAGCAGGGGCGGGGCTGTCTCCTACGAGCAGTACTTC.

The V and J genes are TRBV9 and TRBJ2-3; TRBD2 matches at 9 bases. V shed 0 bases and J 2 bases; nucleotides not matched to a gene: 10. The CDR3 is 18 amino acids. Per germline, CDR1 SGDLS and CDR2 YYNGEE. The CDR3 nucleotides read TGTGCCAGCAGCGTAGGGATGGCGGGGGGGCCCATCACAGATACGCAGTATTTT. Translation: CASSVGMAGGPITDTQYF.

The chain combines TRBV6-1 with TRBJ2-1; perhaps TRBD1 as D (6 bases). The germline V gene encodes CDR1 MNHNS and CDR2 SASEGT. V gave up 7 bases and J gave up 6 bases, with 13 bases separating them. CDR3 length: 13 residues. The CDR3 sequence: CASIIKGGNEQFF. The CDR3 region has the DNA TGTGCCAGCATCATAAAAGGGGGCAATGAGCAGTTCTTC.

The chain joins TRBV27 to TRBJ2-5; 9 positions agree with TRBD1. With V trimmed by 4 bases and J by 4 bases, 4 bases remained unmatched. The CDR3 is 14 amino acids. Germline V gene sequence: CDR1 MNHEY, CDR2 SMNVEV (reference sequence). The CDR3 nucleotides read TGTGCCAGCAGTTACACAGGGGGCTCAGAGACCCAGTACTTC. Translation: CASSYTGGSETQYF.